The 27 T cell receptor beta chains reported below all come from one sample, sequenced in a study of cytomegalovirus exposure and HLA in healthy donors. Use of 60 Vbeta and 13 Jbeta primers characterized the PCR. TCRdb keeps only in-frame clones here, not all; method: immunoSEQ multiplex PCR. The sample carries some 85,000 clones, 78% recorded once. Sequencing was carried out using PBMCs. All receptors derive from a young man in good health and CMV-seropositive.

V usage is TRBV11-1 and J usage is TRBJ2-2; no definite D call. There are 13 residues in the CDR3. The V gene lost 3 bases and the J gene lost 0 bases, with 2 bases spanning the gap. Germline V gene sequence: CDR1 SGHAT, CDR2 FQDESV (reference sequence). DNA of the CDR3: TGTGCCAGCAGCTTCTCGAACACCGGGGAGCTGTTTTTT. Translating gives CASSFSNTGELFF.

The chain combines TRBV6-6 with TRBJ1-4; D is ambiguous. This CDR3 has 12 amino acids. V shed 6 bases and J shed 8 bases, with 10 bases lying between them. In germline, CDR1 is MNHNY, CDR2 SVGAGI (reference sequence). This chain's CDR3 is CASRPSREKLFF. The CDR3 region has the DNA TGTGCCAGCAGGCCCTCCCGGGAAAAACTGTTTTTT.

This clone was detected only a few times. This chain joins TRBV6-1 and TRBJ1-1; D is unresolved. This CDR3 comprises 13 residues. Trimming removed 4 bases at V and 10 bases at J, with 16 bases between. Germline V gene sequence: CDR1 MNHNS, CDR2 SASEGT. The CDR3 nucleotides read TGTGCCAGCAGTGGCAGCGAGATACTGAGAGCTTTCTTT. Translated: CASSGSEILRAFF.

This clone was seen a few times. This chain joins TRBV5-1 and TRBJ2-1; 7 nucleotides agree with TRBD2. J was trimmed by 7 bases and V by 0 bases; bases with no gene match: 10. CDR3 size: 16 residues. Germline V gene lookup returns CDR1 SGHRS and CDR2 YFSETQ. The CDR3 spells CASSLAEAGVLNEQFF. CDR3 coding DNA: TGCGCCAGCAGCTTGGCCGAGGCGGGAGTTCTGAATGAGCAGTTCTTC.

V usage is TRBV4-1 and J usage is TRBJ2-7, with TRBD1 identical over 8 bases. Germline V CDR1 and CDR2: MGHRA, YSYEKL. This CDR3 region has 17 residues. V trimming: 3 bases; J trimming: 6 bases; junction bases outside the gene matches: 16. The CDR3: CASSHSGQGVMLPEQYF. CDR3 nucleotide sequence: TGCGCCAGCAGCCACTCCGGACAGGGAGTTATGCTGCCCGAGCAGTACTTC.

The CDR3 spells CASSFTRNYEQYF. The CDR3 region has the DNA TGCGCCAGCAGCTTTACTAGAAACTACGAGCAGTACTTC. The chain combines TRBV5-1 with TRBJ2-7; D is perhaps TRBD2 (5 bases). The germline V gene has CDR1 SGHRS and CDR2 YFSETQ. This CDR3 spans 13 amino acids. Trimming shortened V by 2 bases and J by 3 bases, and 9 bases separated the two germline ends.

The chain carries TRBV28 and TRBJ1-4, with 9 positions matching TRBD1. In germline, CDR1 is MDHEN, CDR2 SYDVKM. V lost 6 bases, J lost 7 bases, and 9 bases stayed unmatched. The CDR3 loop spans 15 amino acids. This CDR3 is CASRQPGQGFEKLFF. DNA of the CDR3: TGTGCCAGCAGACAACCGGGACAGGGCTTTGAAAAACTGTTTTTT. The full variable domain, rest sourced from reference TRBV28 and TRBJ1-4, is DVKVTQSSRYLVKRTGEKVFLECVQDMDHENMFWYRQDPGLGLRLIYFSYDVKMKEKGDIPEGYSVSREKKERFSLILESASTNQTSMYLCASRQPGQGFEKLFFGSGTQLSVL.

This sequence joins TRBV4-1 and TRBJ1-5; 8 bases line up with TRBD1. V was pared by 6 bases and J by 6 bases, with 10 bases of the junction left unmatched. CDR3 size: 15 residues. CDR1 and CDR2 from the germline V gene are MGHRA and YSYEKL. Here the CDR3 reads CASSPQGASGQPQHF. DNA for the CDR3: TGCGCCAGCAGTCCGCAGGGGGCGAGTGGTCAGCCCCAGCATTTT.

The chain uses TRBV5-4 and TRBJ1-1; D unclear. The V end lost 2 bases, the J end lost 3 bases, and 8 bases lay between the germline ends. The length of the CDR3 is 13 residues. CDR1 is SGHNT and CDR2 is YYREEE in the germline V gene (reference sequence). CDR3 sequence reads: CASSFEGYTEAFF. CDR3 coding DNA: TGTGCCAGCAGCTTTGAGGGTTACACTGAAGCTTTCTTT.

With respect to this clone: In the same sample, other DNA sequences code for this CDR3. The chain uses TRBV5-1 and TRBJ2-5, with D hard to call. Trimming pared 4 bases from V and 2 bases from J, leaving 6 bases between. The CDR3 totals 12 residues. Germline values: CDR1 SGHRS, CDR2 YFSETQ. CDR3 sequence (DNA): TGCGCCAGCAGCCCCAATCAAGAGACCCAGTACTTC. This gives the protein CASSPNQETQYF.

This chain joins TRBV5-1 and TRBJ2-2; D unclear. CDR3 size: 15 residues. CDR1 SGHRS and CDR2 YFSETQ come from the germline V gene. V was pared by 2 bases and J by 5 bases, with 13 bases between. The CDR3 protein is CASSLLEGATGELFF. The CDR3 nucleotides read TGCGCCAGCAGCTTATTGGAAGGAGCGACCGGGGAGCTGTTTTTT.

The chain employs TRBV6-5 and TRBJ1-5, with D possibly matching TRBD1 (6 bases). Trimming took 6 bases from V and 9 from J, leaving 21 bases between them. This CDR3 has 15 amino acids. Germline-derived CDR1 and CDR2 are MNHEY and SVGAGI. CDR3 nucleotide sequence: TGTGCCAGCAGCACCGGGGGGGGGCCTCAGGTGCCCCAGCATTTT. Protein product: CASSTGGGPQVPQHF.

This rearrangement joins TRBV7-2 to TRBJ2-3; unclear D gene. This CDR3 has 14 amino acids. CDR1 is SGHTA, CDR2 FQGNSA, per germline. Between the trimmed V and J ends, which lost 4 bases and 0 bases, there was a span of 8 bases. CDR3 residues: CASSSRHSTDTQYF. CDR3 DNA sequence: TGTGCCAGCAGCTCAAGACACAGCACAGATACGCAGTATTTT. The whole variable domain, remainder taken from reference TRBV7-2 and TRBJ2-3, is GAGVSQSPSNKVTEKGKDVELRCDPISGHTALYWYRQSLGQGLEFLIYFQGNSAPDKSGLPSDRFSAERTGGSVSTLTIQRTQQEDSAVYLCASSSRHSTDTQYFGPGTRLTVL.

The chain employs TRBV25-1 and TRBJ1-1; tentatively, D is TRBD1 (5 bases). Germline CDR1 and CDR2: MGHDK and SYGVNS. The CDR3 is made up of 14 amino acids. V was shortened by 7 bases and J by 0 bases, with 12 bases between the two germline ends. Written as DNA, the CDR3 is TGTGCCAGCACACCGACAGCTATGAACACTGAAGCTTTCTTT. This sequence encodes CASTPTAMNTEAFF.

The V and J genes are TRBV6-5 and TRBJ2-2; 8 positions match TRBD1. The CDR3 runs 16 residues. Trimming removed 1 base from V and 3 bases from J; junction bases left unmatched: 4. The germline CDR1 and CDR2 sequences are MNHEY and SVGAGI. The CDR3: CASSYWGTGYTGELFF. In DNA, the CDR3 is TGTGCCAGCAGTTACTGGGGGACAGGCTACACCGGGGAGCTGTTTTTT.

V is TRBV7-9 and J is TRBJ2-7; D not certain. The CDR3 extends over 14 amino acids. With 4 bases removed from V and 7 bases from J, the gap between germline ends came to 17 bases. From germline, CDR1 is SEHNR and CDR2 FQNEAQ (reference sequence). The CDR3, as DNA: TGTGCCAGCAGCTCCCTGATCGAGCAAGCGGAGCAGTACTTC. It specifies CASSSLIEQAEQYF.

The chain has TRBV10-3 and TRBJ2-3; 9 positions match TRBD1. Germline V gene sequence: CDR1 ENHRY, CDR2 SYGVKD. V gave up 0 bases and J gave up 0 bases; unmatched junction bases: 1. The CDR3 consists of 16 residues. In nucleotides, the CDR3 is TGTGCCATCAGTGAGTCCGGGACAGGGAGCACAGATACGCAGTATTTT. Amino acid sequence: CAISESGTGSTDTQYF.

V is TRBV4-1 and J is TRBJ2-2; the D gene is possibly TRBD1 (5 bases). Germline CDR1 is MGHRA and CDR2 is YSYEKL. This CDR3 spans 14 amino acids. Trimming removed 0 bases from V and 4 bases from J, with 6 bases in between. The CDR3 coding sequence is TGCGCCAGCAGCCAAGAGACAGTCACCGGGGAGCTGTTTTTT. Residues: CASSQETVTGELFF.

The chain employs TRBV20-1 and TRBJ2-3; D not certain. The CDR3 contains 10 residues. Germline V CDR1 and CDR2: DFQATT, SNEGSKA (reference sequence). Deletions cut 8 bases from V and 6 bases from J, with 9 bases between. The DNA of the CDR3 is TGCAGTCCCTCGAGTGATACGCAGTATTTT. The encoded protein is CSPSSDTQYF.

J is TRBJ2-3 and V is TRBV9; D is perhaps TRBD2 (7 bases). Germline CDR1 reads SGDLS; CDR2 reads YYNGEE. The ends were cut back, 3 bases at V and 8 bases at J, with 16 bases in the middle. This CDR3 is built from 14 residues. The CDR3 DNA reads TGTGCCAGCAGCGAAGGGGGGGGAGGATCTACGCAGTATTTT. This codes for CASSEGGGGSTQYF.

V and J are TRBV11-2 and TRBJ2-5; possibly TRBD2 for D (6 bases). This CDR3 is 13 amino acids long. From germline, CDR1 is SGHAT and CDR2 FQNNGV. Trimming removed 5 bases at V and 7 bases at J, with 14 bases between. The CDR3 coding sequence is TGTGCCAGCAGCCCTTCGGGGGAAGGGACCCAGTACTTC. This gives the protein CASSPSGEGTQYF. The full variable domain, rest sourced from reference TRBV11-2 and TRBJ2-5, is EAGVAQSPRYKIIEKRQSVAFWCNPISGHATLYWYQQILGQGPKLLIQFQNNGVVDDSQLPKDRFSAERLKGVDSTLKIQPAKLEDSAVYLCASSPSGEGTQYFGPGTRLLVL.

The V and J genes are TRBV29-1 and TRBJ2-4, with TRBD2 identical over 7 bases. CDR1 is SQVTM, CDR2 ANQGSEA, per germline. The J segment lost 4 bases and the V segment lost 4 bases, leaving 4 bases of the junction unmatched. The CDR3 consists of 13 residues. The CDR3 sequence is CSVAASGKNIQYF. CDR3 coding DNA: TGCAGCGTTGCGGCTAGCGGAAAAAACATTCAGTACTTC.

This chain links TRBV2 with TRBJ1-1; D is ambiguous. Germline values: CDR1 SNHLY, CDR2 FYNNEI. The CDR3 is 12 amino acids. The V end lost 8 bases, the J end lost 0 bases, and 7 bases lay between the germline ends. In DNA form, the CDR3 reads TGTGCCAGCCAGAAAATGAACACTGAAGCTTTCTTT. Encoded protein: CASQKMNTEAFF.

This rearrangement joins TRBV28 to TRBJ2-7; D gene uncertain. The germline V gene has CDR1 MDHEN and CDR2 SYDVKM. The V end was cut by 9 bases, the J end by 3 bases, with 6 bases between. This CDR3 has 10 amino acids. This CDR3 is CASINYEQYF. In DNA form, the CDR3 reads TGTGCCAGTATAAACTACGAGCAGTACTTC.

The chain recombines TRBV6-1 with TRBJ1-5; possible D gene TRBD1, 6 bases. Germline CDR1 MNHNS, CDR2 SASEGT. V was shortened by 3 bases and J by 4 bases, with 19 bases between the two germline ends. The CDR3 is 17 amino acids. The CDR3 loop reads CASSDYLDSNLNQPQHF. The CDR3 region has the DNA TGTGCCAGCAGTGACTACTTGGACAGTAACTTAAATCAGCCCCAGCATTTT.

This clone was observed a single time. The genes are TRBV11-3 and TRBJ2-1, with TRBD1 matching 7 bases. CDR3 length: 15 amino acids. CDR1 is SGHNT, CDR2 YENEEA, per germline. V was pared by 4 bases and J by 3 bases, with 6 bases of the junction left unmatched. CDR3 region: CASSSRGQFYNEQFF. Here the CDR3 DNA reads TGTGCCAGCAGCTCCAGGGGACAGTTCTACAATGAGCAGTTCTTC. Full variable domain (outside the CDR3, taken from reference TRBV11-3 and TRBJ2-1): EAGVVQSPRYKIIEKKQPVAFWCNPISGHNTLYWYLQNLGQGPELLIRYENEEAVDDSQLPKDRFSAERLKGVDSTLKIQPAELGDSAVYLCASSSRGQFYNEQFFGPGTRLTVL.

Only a few counts were recorded for this clone. This rearrangement joins TRBV12-5 to TRBJ2-1, with 11 bases aligning to TRBD2. V dropped 6 bases and J dropped 5; count of bases not matched to a gene: 6. Germline assignment: CDR1 LGHNT and CDR2 FRNRAP. This CDR3 comprises 15 residues. The CDR3 sequence: CASGTSGITDNEQFF. The CDR3 region has the DNA TGTGCTAGTGGGACTAGCGGGATAACGGACAATGAGCAGTTCTTC.